This TCR beta chain was sequenced during a study of shared clonotypes between healthy human individuals. Remarks on this clone: No antigen is known for it.

Looked up from germline, CDR1 is SGHAT and CDR2 is FQNNGV. V lost 1 base to trimming and J lost 2 bases, with 9 bases between them. The CDR3 has 14 residues. In the authors' methods: ImmunoSEQ gave junction-only sequences without quality scores, so filtering differed. Clones were read by immunoSEQ multiplex PCR, and TCRdb kept only the in-frame ones, dropping some. V, J and clone size reflect that table, while D and trimming were determined from the DNA. Among over a million clones listed, approximately 98% were seen once. Study-wide points: The low donor count limited represented genetic and exposure-history diversity. What naive subsets generally showed was a larger estimated richness than memory subsets showed.

CD45RA-negative memory and CD45RA+ naive subsets were split from the CD4+ cells. The sequenced sample consisted of naive CD4+ T cells sorted from blood. This sample's subset: CD45RA+ positively selected. The clonotype was recovered from a man aged 30 to 45 in good health. The chain carries TRBV11-2 and TRBJ2-7, with D hard to call. Here the CDR3 DNA reads TGTGCCAGCAGCTTAGTTGACGGACCCTACGAGCAGTACTTC. This sequence encodes CASSLVDGPYEQYF.